In this sample, the clone carrying this TCR beta chain turned up many times. Amplified TCR beta CDR3 regions derived from RNA transcripts. During a first-round RT-PCR of the TCR CDR3, the HTBI primer set was used. Using its own MiXCR run on the multiplex PCR reads, TCRdb lists one record per CDR3 protein. The sample records approximately 200,000 distinct CDR3 sequences, approximately 16% being singletons. The source of the sample is a study of T cells in Graves' hyperthyroidism and ophthalmopathy. Overall study context: Before any treatment, at initial diagnosis, peripheral blood was collected.

This CDR3 region has 14 residues. J gave up 4 bases and V 6 bases, and 6 bases lay outside the gene matches. Germline-derived CDR1 and CDR2 are DFQATT and SNEGSKA (reference sequence). Sequences were obtained from blood. This chain joins TRBV20-1 and TRBJ2-3; 11 positions match TRBD2. The TCR comes from a man aged 40-50 years with Graves' hyperthyroidism. The CDR3 DNA reads as TGCAGTGCCTCGACTAGCGGGGTGTCAGATACGCAGTATTTT. Its protein is CSASTSGVSDTQYF.